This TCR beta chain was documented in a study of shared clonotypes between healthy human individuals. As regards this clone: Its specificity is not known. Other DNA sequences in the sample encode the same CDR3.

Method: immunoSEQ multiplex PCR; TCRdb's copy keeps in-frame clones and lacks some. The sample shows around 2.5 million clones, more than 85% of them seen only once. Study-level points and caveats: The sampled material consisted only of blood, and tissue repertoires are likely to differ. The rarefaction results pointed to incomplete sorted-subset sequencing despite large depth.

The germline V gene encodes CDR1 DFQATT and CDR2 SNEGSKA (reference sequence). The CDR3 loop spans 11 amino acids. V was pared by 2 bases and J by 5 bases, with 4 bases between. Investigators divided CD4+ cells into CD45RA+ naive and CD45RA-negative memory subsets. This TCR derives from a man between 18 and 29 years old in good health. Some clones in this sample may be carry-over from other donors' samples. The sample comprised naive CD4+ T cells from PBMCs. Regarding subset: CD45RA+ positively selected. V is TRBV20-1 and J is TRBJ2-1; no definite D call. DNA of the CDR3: TGCAGTGCTAGAACGAACAATGAGCAGTTCTTC. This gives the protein CSARTNNEQFF.